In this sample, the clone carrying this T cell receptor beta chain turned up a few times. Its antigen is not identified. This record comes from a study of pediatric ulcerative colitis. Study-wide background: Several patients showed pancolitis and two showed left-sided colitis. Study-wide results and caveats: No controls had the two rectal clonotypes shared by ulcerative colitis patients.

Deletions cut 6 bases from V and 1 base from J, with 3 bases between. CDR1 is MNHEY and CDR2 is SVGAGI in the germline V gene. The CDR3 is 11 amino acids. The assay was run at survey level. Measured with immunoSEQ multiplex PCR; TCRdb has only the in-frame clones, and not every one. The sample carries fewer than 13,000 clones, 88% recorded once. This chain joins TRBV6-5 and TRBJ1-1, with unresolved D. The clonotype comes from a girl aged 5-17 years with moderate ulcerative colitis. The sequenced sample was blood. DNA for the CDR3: TGTGCCAGCAGGGAGAACACTGAAGCTTTCTTT. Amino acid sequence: CASRENTEAFF.